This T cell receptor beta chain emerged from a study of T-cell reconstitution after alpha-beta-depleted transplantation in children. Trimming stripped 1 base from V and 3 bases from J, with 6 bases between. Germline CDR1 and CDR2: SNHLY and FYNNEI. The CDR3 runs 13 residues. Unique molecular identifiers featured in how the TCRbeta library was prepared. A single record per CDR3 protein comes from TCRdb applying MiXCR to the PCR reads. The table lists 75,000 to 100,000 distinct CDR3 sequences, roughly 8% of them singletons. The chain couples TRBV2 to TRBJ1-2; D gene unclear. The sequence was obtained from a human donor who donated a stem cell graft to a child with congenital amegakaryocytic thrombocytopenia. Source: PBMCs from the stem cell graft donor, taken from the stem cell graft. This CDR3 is CASSEGLDYGYTF. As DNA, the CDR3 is TGTGCCAGCAGTGAAGGGCTTGACTATGGCTACACCTTC.